A single sample is the source of the 6 T cell receptor beta chains below, sequenced in a study of blood T cell repertoires in COVID-19. Using immunoSEQ multiplex PCR, the repertoire was profiled, and TCRdb retains in-frame clones only, with some absent. This table holds hundreds of thousands of clones, about nine tenths found once. The sequencing input was peripheral blood. These receptors were obtained from a woman aged 45-65 years who had recovered from COVID-19.

This clone has just a few counts. V gene TRBV6-4 combines with J gene TRBJ2-3, with D perhaps matching TRBD2 (5 bases). The germline CDR1 and CDR2 sequences are MRHNA and SNTAGT. V was trimmed by 6 bases and J by 4 bases, leaving 11 bases between them. The CDR3 extends over 13 amino acids. As DNA, the CDR3 is TGTGCCAGCAGCACAAGAGCGGCAGATACGCAGTATTTT. It yields the protein CASSTRAADTQYF.

V and J are TRBV9 and TRBJ2-3; 12 nucleotides line up with TRBD2. V was pared by 0 bases and J by 6 bases, with 14 bases of the junction left unmatched. Germline assignment: CDR1 SGDLS and CDR2 YYNGEE. The CDR3 is 19 residues long. The CDR3 loop is CASSVETSGGLPPLDTQYF. The DNA of the CDR3 is TGTGCCAGCAGCGTAGAAACTAGCGGGGGGCTCCCCCCCCTGGATACGCAGTATTTT.

In this sample, this clone turned up a few times. The gene calls are TRBV6-5 and TRBJ1-1, with no clear D. Germline V gives CDR1 MNHEY, CDR2 SVGAGI. This CDR3 has 13 amino acids. Trimming took 4 bases from V and 5 from J, leaving 11 bases between them. CDR3 in DNA: TGTGCCAGCAGTTCCGGGTCTCTAACTGAAGCTTTCTTT. Encoded protein: CASSSGSLTEAFF.

This chain uses TRBV5-4 with TRBJ2-2; 8 nucleotides align to TRBD2. Unmatched junction bases numbered 7, after V lost 1 base and J lost 8 bases. The CDR3 spans 15 residues. In germline, CDR1 is SGHNT, CDR2 YYREEE (reference sequence). This CDR3 is CASSLIGTRVGELFF. The DNA for the CDR3 is TGTGCCAGCAGCTTGATCGGGACTAGAGTTGGGGAGCTGTTTTTT.

The chain's CDR3 is CASSLTSEFYEQYF. CDR3 DNA: TGCGCCAGCAGCTTGACTAGCGAGTTCTACGAGCAGTACTTC. The J gene is TRBJ2-7, the V gene TRBV5-1, with 7 bases that match TRBD2. This CDR3 contains 14 residues. V gave up 1 base and J gave up 3 bases; unmatched junction bases: 4. Germline V gene data show CDR1 as SGHRS and CDR2 as YFSETQ.

J is TRBJ1-2 and V is TRBV28; D remains unclear. The germline CDR1 and CDR2 sequences are MDHEN and SYDVKM. The V and J ends lost 5 bases and 8 bases respectively, with 18 bases between them. This CDR3 region has 14 residues. Here the CDR3 reads CASSLLGSPLGYTF. The CDR3 DNA reads as TGTGCCAGCAGTCTCCTAGGGAGCCCATTAGGCTACACCTTC.